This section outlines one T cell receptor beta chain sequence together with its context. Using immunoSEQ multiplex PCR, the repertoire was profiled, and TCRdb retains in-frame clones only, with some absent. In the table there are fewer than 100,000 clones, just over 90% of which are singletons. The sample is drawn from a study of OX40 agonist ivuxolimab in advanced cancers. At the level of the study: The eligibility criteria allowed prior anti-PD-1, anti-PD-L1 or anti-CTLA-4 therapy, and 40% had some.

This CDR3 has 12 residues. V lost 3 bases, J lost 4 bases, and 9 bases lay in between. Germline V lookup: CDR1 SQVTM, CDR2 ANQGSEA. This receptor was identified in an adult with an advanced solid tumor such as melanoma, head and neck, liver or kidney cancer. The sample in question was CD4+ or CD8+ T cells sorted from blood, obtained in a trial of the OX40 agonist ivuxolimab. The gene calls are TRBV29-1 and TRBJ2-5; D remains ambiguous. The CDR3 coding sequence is TGCAGCGTTGACAAGGGTGGAGAGACCCAGTACTTC. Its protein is CSVDKGGETQYF.